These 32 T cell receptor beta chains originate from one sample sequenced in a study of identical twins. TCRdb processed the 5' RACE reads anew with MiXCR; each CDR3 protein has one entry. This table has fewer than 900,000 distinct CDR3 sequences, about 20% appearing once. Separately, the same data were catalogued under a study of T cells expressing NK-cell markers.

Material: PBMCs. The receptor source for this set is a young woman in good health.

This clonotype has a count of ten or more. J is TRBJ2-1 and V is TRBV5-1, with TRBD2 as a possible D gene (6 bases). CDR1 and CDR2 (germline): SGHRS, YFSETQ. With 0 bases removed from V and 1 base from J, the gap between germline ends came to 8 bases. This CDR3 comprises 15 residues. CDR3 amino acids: CASSLVGGSYNEQFF. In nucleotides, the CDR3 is TGCGCCAGCAGCTTGGTTGGGGGGTCCTACAATGAGCAGTTCTTC. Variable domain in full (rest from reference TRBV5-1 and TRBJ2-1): KAGVTQTPRYLIKTRGQQVTLSCSPISGHRSVSWYQQTPGQGLQFLFEYFSETQRNKGNFPGRFSGRQFSNSRSEMNVSTLELGDSALYLCASSLVGGSYNEQFFGPGTRLTVL.

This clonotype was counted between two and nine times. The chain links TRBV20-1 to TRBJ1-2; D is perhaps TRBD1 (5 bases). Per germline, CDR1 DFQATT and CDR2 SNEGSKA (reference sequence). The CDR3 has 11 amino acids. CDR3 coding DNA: TGCAGCTACCGGGGCGTCTATGGCTACACCTTC. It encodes CSYRGVYGYTF.

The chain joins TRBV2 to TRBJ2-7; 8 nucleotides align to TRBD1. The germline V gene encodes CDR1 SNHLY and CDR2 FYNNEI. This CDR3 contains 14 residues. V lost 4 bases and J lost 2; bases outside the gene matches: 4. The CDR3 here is CASSGGQEPYEQYF. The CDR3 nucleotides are TGTGCCAGCAGTGGGGGACAGGAACCCTACGAGCAGTACTTC.

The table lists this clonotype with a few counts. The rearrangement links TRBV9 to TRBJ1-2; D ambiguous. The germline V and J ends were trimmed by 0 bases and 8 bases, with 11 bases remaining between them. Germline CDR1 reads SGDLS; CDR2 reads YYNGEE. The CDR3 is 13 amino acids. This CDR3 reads CASSVVSGEGYTF. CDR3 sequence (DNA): TGTGCCAGCAGCGTAGTGTCCGGGGAAGGCTACACCTTC. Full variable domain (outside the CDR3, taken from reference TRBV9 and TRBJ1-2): DSGVTQTPKHLITATGQRVTLRCSPRSGDLSVYWYQQSLDQGLQFLIQYYNGEERAKGNILERFSAQQFPDLHSELNLSSLELGDSALYFCASSVVSGEGYTFGSGTRLTVV.

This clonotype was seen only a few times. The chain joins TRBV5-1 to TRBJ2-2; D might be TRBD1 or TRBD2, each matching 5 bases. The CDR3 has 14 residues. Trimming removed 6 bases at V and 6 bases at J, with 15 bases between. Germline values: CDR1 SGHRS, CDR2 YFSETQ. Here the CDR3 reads CASTLIQEAGELFF. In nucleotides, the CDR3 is TGCGCCAGCACCCTTATACAGGAGGCCGGGGAGCTGTTTTTT. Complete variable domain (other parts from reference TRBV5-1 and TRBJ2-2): KAGVTQTPRYLIKTRGQQVTLSCSPISGHRSVSWYQQTPGQGLQFLFEYFSETQRNKGNFPGRFSGRQFSNSRSEMNVSTLELGDSALYLCASTLIQEAGELFFGEGSRLTVL.

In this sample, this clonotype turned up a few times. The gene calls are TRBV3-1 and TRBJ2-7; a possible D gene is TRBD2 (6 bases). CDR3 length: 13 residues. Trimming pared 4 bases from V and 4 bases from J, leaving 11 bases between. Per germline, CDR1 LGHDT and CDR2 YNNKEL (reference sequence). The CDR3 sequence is CASSPSGRYEQYF. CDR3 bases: TGTGCCAGCAGCCCCTCAGGGAGGTACGAGCAGTACTTC.

CDR3 sequence reads: CSALSTGRAEAFF. CDR3 coding DNA: TGCAGTGCCCTTTCGACTGGTCGTGCTGAAGCTTTCTTT. V gene TRBV20-1 combines with J gene TRBJ1-1, with D uncertain. V was clipped by 6 bases and J by 6 bases, with 17 bases between them. The CDR3 consists of 13 residues. Germline V lookup: CDR1 DFQATT, CDR2 SNEGSKA (reference sequence).

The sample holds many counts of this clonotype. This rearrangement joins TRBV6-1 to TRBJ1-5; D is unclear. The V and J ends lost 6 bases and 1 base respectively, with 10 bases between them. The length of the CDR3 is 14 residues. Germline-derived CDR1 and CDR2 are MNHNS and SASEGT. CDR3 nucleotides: TGTGCCAGCAGCCCCGGATGGAGCAATCAGCCCCAGCATTTT. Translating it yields CASSPGWSNQPQHF.

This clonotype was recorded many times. CDR3 coding DNA: TGCGCCAGCAGCTTGGGACTCCTAATCACAGATACGCAGTATTTT. Amino acids: CASSLGLLITDTQYF. V usage is TRBV5-1 and J usage is TRBJ2-3, with D hard to call. Germline V gives CDR1 SGHRS, CDR2 YFSETQ. This CDR3 is built from 15 residues. V gave up 0 bases and J gave up 2 bases, with 10 bases separating them.

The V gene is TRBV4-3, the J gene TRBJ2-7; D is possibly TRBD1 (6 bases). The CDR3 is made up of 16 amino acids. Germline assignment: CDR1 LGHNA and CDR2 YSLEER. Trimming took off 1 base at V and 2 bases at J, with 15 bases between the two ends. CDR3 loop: CASSQVTGSLPYEQYF. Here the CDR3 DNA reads TGCGCCAGCAGCCAAGTCACAGGGTCTTTGCCCTACGAGCAGTACTTC.

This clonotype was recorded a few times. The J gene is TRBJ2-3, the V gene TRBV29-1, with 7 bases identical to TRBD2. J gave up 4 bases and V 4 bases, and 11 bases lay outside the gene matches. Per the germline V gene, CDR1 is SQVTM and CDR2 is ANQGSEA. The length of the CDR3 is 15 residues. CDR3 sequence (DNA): TGCAGCGTTGGAAAAACCGGACTAGATCCAGATACGCAGTATTTT. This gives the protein CSVGKTGLDPDTQYF.

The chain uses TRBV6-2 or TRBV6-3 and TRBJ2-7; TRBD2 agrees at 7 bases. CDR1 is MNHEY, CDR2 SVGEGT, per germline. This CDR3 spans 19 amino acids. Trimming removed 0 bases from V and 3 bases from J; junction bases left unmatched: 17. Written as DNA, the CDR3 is TGTGCCAGCAGTTACTCGGTTTCTAGCGGAACTGCAAAAGTCTACGAGCAGTACTTC. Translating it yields CASSYSVSSGTAKVYEQYF.

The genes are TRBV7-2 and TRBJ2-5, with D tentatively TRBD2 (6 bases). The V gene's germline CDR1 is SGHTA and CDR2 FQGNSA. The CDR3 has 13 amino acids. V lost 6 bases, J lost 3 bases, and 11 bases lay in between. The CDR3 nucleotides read TGTGCCAGCAGATATCGCGGGGAAGAGACCCAGTACTTC. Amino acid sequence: CASRYRGEETQYF.

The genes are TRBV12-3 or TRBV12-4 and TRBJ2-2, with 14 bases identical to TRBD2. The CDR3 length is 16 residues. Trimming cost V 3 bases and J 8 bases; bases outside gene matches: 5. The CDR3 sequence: CASSLTSGRAWGELFF. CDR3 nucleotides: TGTGCCAGCAGTTTGACTAGCGGGAGGGCCTGGGGGGAGCTGTTTTTT.

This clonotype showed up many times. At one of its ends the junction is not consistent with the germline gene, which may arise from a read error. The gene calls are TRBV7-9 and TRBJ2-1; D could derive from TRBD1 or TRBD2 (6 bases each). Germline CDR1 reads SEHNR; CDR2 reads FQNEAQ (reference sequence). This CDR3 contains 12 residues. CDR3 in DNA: TGTGCCAGCAGTTTAGGGGGGTATGAGCAGTTCTTC. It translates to CASSLGGYEQFF.

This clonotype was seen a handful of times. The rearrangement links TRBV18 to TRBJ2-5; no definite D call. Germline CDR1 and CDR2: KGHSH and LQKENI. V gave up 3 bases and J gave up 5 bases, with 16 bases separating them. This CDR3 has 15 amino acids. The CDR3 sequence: CASSPTTPAVETQYF. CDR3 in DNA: TGTGCCAGCTCACCCACGACCCCGGCGGTGGAGACCCAGTACTTC.

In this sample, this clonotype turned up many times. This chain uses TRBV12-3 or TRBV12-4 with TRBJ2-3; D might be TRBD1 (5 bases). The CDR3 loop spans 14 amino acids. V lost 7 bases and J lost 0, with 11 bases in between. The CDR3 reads CASTLGASTDTQYF. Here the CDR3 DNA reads TGTGCCAGCACTCTAGGGGCTAGCACAGATACGCAGTATTTT.

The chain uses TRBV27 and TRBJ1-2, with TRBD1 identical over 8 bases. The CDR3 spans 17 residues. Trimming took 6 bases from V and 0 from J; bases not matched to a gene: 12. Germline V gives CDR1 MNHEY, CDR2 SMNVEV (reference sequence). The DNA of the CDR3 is TGTGCCAGCAGCCCCTCGACAGGGGCGTACTCTAACTATGGCTACACCTTC. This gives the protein CASSPSTGAYSNYGYTF.

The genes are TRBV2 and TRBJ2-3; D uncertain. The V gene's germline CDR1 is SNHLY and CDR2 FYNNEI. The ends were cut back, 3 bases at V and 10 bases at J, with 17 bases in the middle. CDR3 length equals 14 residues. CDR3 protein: CASSDRSRQSSQYF. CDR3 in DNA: TGTGCCAGCAGTGATCGCTCCCGGCAGAGCTCGCAGTATTTT.

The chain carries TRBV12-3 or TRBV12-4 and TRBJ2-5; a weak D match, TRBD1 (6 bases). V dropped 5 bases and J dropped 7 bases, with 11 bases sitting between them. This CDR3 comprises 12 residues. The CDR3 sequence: CASSETGVTQYF. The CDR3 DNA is TGTGCCAGCAGTGAGACAGGAGTGACCCAGTACTTC.

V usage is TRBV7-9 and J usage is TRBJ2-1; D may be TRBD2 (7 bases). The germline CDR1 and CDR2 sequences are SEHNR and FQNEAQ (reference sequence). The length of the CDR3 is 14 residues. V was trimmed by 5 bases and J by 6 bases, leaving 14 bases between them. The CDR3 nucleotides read TGTGCCAGCAGCGAACGGGGGGCCGTCAATGAGCAGTTCTTC. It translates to CASSERGAVNEQFF.

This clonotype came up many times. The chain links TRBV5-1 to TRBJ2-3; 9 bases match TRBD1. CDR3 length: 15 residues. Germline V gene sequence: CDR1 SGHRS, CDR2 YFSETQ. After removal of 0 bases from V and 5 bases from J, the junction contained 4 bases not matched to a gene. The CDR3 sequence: CASSLEGTGRDTQYF. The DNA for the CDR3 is TGCGCCAGCAGCTTGGAAGGGACAGGGAGAGATACGCAGTATTTT.

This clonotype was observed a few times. The DNA for the CDR3 is TGCGCCAGCAGCCCCTCTGGAGCGGGCCTTGGAAACACCATATATTTT. This translates into CASSPSGAGLGNTIYF. V usage is TRBV5-1 and J usage is TRBJ1-3; D is uncertain. V was shortened by 4 bases and J by 3 bases, with 17 bases between the two germline ends. Germline loops: CDR1 SGHRS, CDR2 YFSETQ. The length of the CDR3 is 16 residues. Full variable domain (outside the CDR3, taken from reference TRBV5-1 and TRBJ1-3): KAGVTQTPRYLIKTRGQQVTLSCSPISGHRSVSWYQQTPGQGLQFLFEYFSETQRNKGNFPGRFSGRQFSNSRSEMNVSTLELGDSALYLCASSPSGAGLGNTIYFGEGSWLTVV.

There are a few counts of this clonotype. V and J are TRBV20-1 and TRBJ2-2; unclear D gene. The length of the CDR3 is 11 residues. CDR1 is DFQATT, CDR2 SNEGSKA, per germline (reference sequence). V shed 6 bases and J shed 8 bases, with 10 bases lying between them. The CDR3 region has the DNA TGCAGTGCCCGAACAGAAGGGGAGCTGTTTTTT. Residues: CSARTEGELFF.

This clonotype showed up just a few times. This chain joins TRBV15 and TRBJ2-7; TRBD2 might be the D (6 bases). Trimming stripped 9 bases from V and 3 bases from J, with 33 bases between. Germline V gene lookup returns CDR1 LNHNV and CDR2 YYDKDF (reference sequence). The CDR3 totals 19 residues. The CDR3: CATSLRNSGRTQVLYEQYF. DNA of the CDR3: TGTGCCACTTCACTGAGGAATTCGGGGAGGACTCAGGTCCTCTACGAGCAGTACTTC.

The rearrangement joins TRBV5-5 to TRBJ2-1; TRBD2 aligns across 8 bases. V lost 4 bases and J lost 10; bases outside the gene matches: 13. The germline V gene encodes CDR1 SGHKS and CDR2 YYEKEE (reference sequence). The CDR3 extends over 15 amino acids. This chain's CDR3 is CASSLGAGAWDEQFF. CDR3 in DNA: TGTGCCAGCAGCCTGGGAGCGGGAGCCTGGGACGAGCAGTTCTTC.

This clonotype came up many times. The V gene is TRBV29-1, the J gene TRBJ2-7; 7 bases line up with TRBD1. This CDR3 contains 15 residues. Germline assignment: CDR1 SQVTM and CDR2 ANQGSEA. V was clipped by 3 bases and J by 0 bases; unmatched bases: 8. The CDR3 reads CSVDSRTGSSYEQYF. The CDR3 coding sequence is TGCAGCGTTGACTCTCGGACAGGATCCTCCTACGAGCAGTACTTC.

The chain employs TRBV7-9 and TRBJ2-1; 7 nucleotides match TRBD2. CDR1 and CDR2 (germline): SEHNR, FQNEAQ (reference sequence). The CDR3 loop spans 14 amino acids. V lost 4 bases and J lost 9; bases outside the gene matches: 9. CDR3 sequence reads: CASSSWGSGTEQFF. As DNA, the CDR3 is TGTGCCAGCAGCTCCTGGGGGAGCGGGACTGAGCAGTTCTTC.

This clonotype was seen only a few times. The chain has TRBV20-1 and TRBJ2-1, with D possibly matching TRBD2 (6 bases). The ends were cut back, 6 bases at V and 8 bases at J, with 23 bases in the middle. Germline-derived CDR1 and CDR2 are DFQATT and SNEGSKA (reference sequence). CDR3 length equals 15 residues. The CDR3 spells CSAQTLPGVFDEQFF. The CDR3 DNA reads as TGCAGTGCCCAAACGCTCCCGGGAGTGTTCGATGAGCAGTTCTTC.

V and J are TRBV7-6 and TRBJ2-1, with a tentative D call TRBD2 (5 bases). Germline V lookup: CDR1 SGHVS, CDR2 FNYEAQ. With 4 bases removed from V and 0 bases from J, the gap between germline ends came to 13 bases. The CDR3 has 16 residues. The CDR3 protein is CASSSGLDSSYNEQFF. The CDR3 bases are TGTGCCAGCAGCTCCGGACTTGATAGCTCCTACAATGAGCAGTTCTTC.

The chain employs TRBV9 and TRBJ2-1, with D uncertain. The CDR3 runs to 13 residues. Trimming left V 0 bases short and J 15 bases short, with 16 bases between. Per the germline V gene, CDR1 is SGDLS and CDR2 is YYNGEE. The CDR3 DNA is TGTGCCAGCAGCGTAGTGGTCGACGGTCAGCGGTTCTTC. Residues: CASSVVVDGQRFF.

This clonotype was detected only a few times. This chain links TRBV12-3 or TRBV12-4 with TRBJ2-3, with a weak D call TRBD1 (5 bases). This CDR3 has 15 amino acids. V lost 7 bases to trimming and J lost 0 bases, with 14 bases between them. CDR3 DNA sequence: TGTGCCAGCACCGGCAGGGAAGGTAGCACAGATACGCAGTATTTT. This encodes CASTGREGSTDTQYF.